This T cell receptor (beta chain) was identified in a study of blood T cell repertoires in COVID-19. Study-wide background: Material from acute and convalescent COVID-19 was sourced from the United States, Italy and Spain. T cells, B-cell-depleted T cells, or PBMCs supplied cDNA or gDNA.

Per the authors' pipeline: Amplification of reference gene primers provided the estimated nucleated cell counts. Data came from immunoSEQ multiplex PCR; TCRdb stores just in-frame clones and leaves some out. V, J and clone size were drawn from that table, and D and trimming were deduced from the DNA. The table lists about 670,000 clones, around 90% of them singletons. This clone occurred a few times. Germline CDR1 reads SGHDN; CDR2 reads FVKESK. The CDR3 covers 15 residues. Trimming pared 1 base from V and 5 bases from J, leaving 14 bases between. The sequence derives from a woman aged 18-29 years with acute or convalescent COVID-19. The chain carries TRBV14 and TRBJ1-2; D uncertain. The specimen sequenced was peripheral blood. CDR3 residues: CASSQGYRRVYGYTF. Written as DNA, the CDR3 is TGTGCCAGCAGCCAAGGGTATCGGCGGGTATATGGCTACACCTTC.